The entry that follows covers one T cell receptor beta chain sequence. Germline V gene sequence: CDR1 SGHRS, CDR2 YFSETQ. The CDR3 has 13 amino acids. Trimming pared 5 bases from V and 4 bases from J, leaving 10 bases between. The sample comes from a study of T-cell reconstitution after alpha-beta-depleted transplantation in children. Unique molecular identifiers were incorporated during preparation of the TCRbeta library. TCRdb passed the PCR reads through MiXCR, listing each CDR3 protein once. This table has hundreds of thousands of distinct CDR3 sequences, around 15% appearing once. The sequence derives from a boy in the first two years of life who had a stem cell transplant for Wiskott-Aldrich syndrome, so the T cells may come from the graft donor. The material sequenced was PBMCs, mostly from graft donor cells, taken 360 days after TCRalphabeta/CD19-depleted stem cell transplant. The rearrangement uses TRBV5-1 and TRBJ1-5; the D is unclear. DNA for the CDR3: TGCGCCAGCAGACTGACACTTAATCAGCCCCAGCATTTT. Translated: CASRLTLNQPQHF.